This T cell receptor (beta chain) was sequenced during a study of T cells in Graves' hyperthyroidism and ophthalmopathy. This clonotype was seen repeatedly, ten times or more. This CDR3 comprises 17 residues. J gave up 2 bases and V 5 bases, and 9 bases lay outside the gene matches. From RNA transcripts, TCR beta CDR3 regions were amplified. TCR CDR3 regions were first amplified by RT-PCR with HTBI primers. One entry per CDR3 protein results from TCRdb running MiXCR on the multiplex PCR reads. Seen here are fewer than 700,000 distinct CDR3 sequences, approximately 17% observed once, and the top ten hold under 20%.

Sequenced: blood. This TCR was sampled from a woman between 18 and 30 years old with Graves' ophthalmopathy. This sequence joins TRBV12-3 or TRBV12-4 and TRBJ2-1, with 10 bases aligning to TRBD2. DNA for the CDR3: TGTGCCAGCAGTCCTATTCCTAGCGGGAGACCCTACAATGAGCAGTTCTTC. The encoded protein is CASSPIPSGRPYNEQFF.